The present TCR beta chain was sequenced within a study of CD8+ T cells in alopecia areata. Reverse transcribed after extraction, RNA yielded cDNA as the sequencing template. Assay: immunoSEQ multiplex PCR; the TCRdb copy retains only in-frame clones and omits some. The sample includes some 210,000 clones, over 60% of them seen just once. Points from the study as a whole: One nonresponder leaves baseline CD8+ expansion's link to response uncertain. Normal scalp showed lower clonality than lesional scalp, especially alopecia totalis/universalis.

To note about this clone: Antigen: not known.

Treatment of the sample: oral pan-JAK inhibitor, 5-10 mg twice daily. Samples from alopecia areata patients were lesional scalp punch biopsies and peripheral blood. T lymphocytes (CD4+ and CD8+) were sorted from PBMCs. The CDR3 extends over 15 amino acids. V dropped 7 bases and J dropped 9; count of bases not matched to a gene: 11. The germline gives CDR1 MRHNA, CDR2 SNTAGT. This receptor was taken from a human donor with alopecia areata. The sequencing used CD4+ T cells sorted from blood, collected around week 46, from a patient treated with tofacitinib. V and J are TRBV6-4 and TRBJ1-6, with TRBD1 matching over 8 bases. The CDR3 region is CASKTHRGIPSPLHF. DNA of the CDR3: TGTGCCAGCAAGACTCACAGGGGGATACCTTCACCCCTCCACTTT.